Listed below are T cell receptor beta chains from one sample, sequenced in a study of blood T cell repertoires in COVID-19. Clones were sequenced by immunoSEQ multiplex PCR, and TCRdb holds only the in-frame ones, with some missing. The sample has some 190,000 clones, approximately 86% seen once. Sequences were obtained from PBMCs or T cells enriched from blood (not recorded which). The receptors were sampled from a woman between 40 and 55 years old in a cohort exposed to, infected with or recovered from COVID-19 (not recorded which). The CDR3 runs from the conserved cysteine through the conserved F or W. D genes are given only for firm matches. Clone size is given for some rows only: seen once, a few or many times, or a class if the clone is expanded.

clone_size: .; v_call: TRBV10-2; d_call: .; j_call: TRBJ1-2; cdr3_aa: CASSDGQVLGYTF; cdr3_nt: TGCGCCAGCAGTGATGGGCAGGTGCTTGGCTACACCTTC
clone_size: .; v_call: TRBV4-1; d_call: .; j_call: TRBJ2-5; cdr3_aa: CASSQGGGVGETQYF; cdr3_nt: TGCGCCAGCAGCCAAGGCGGCGGAGTCGGGGAGACCCAGTACTTC
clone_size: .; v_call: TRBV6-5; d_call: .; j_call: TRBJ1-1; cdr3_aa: CASAFGGGLTEAFF; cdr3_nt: TGTGCCAGCGCTTTTGGGGGGGGGCTGACTGAAGCTTTCTTT
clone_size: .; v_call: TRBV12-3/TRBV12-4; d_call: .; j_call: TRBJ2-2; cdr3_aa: CASSFSGTGELFF; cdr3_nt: TGTGCCAGCAGTTTCTCGGGGACCGGGGAGCTGTTTTTT
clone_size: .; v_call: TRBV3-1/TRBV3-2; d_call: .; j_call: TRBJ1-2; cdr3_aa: CASSQDMLAAYGYTF; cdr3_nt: TGTGCCAGCAGCCAAGATATGTTAGCGGCCTATGGCTACACCTTC
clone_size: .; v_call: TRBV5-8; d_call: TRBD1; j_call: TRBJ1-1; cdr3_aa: CASSSGQGADTEAFF; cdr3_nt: TGTGCCAGCAGCAGCGGACAGGGGGCCGACACTGAAGCTTTCTTT
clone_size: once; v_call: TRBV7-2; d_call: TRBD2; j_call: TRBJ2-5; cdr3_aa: CASSLGLAGGGETQYF; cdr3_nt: TGTGCCAGCAGCTTAGGTCTAGCGGGAGGAGGGGAGACCCAGTACTTC
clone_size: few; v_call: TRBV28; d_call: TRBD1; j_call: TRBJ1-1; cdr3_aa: CASSRQGVYTEAFF; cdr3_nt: TGTGCCAGCAGTCGTCAGGGGGTCTACACTGAAGCTTTCTTT
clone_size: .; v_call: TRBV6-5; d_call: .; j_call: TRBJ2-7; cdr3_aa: CASSRQSSAEQYF; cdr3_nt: TGTGCCAGCAGTAGACAGAGTTCCGCCGAGCAGTACTTC
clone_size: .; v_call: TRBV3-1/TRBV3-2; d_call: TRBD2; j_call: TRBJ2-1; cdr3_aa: CASSRPGTSVGNEQFF; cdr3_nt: TGTGCCAGCAGCCGGCCGGGGACTAGCGTAGGCAATGAGCAGTTCTTC
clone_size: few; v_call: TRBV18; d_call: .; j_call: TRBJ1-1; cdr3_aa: CASSPAQSEAFF; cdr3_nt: TGTGCCAGCTCACCCGCCCAGTCTGAAGCTTTCTTT
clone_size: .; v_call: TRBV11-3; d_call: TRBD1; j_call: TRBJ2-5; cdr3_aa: CASSSWDSQETQYF; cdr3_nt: TGTGCCAGCAGCTCGTGGGACAGCCAAGAGACCCAGTACTTC
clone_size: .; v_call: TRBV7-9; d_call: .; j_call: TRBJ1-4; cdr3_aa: CASSLSGGAEKLFF; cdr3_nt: TGTGCCAGCAGCTTATCGGGGGGAGCTGAAAAACTGTTTTTT
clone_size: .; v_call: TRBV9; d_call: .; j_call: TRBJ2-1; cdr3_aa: CASAAESPVYNEQFF; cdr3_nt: TGTGCCAGCGCAGCGGAGAGCCCCGTATACAATGAGCAGTTCTTC
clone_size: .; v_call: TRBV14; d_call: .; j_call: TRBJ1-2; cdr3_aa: CASSQDSQGWFGYTF; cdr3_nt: TGTGCCAGCAGCCAAGATAGCCAGGGATGGTTTGGCTACACCTTC
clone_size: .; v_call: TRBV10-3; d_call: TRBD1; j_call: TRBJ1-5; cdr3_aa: CAISEGTGYHSNQPQHF; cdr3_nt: TGTGCCATCAGTGAAGGGACAGGGTATCATAGCAATCAGCCCCAGCATTTT
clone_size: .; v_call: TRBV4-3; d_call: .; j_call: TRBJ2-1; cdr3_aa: CASSPRWAQSNEQFF; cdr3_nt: TGCGCCAGCAGCCCCCGGTGGGCTCAGAGTAATGAGCAGTTCTTC
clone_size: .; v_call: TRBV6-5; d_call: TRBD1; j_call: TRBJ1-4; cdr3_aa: CASSSWTGTNEKLFF; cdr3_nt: TGTGCCAGCAGTTCGTGGACAGGGACTAATGAAAAACTGTTTTTT
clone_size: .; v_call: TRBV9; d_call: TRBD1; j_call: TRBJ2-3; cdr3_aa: CASSVEGTGDKDTQYF; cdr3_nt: TGTGCCAGCAGCGTAGAGGGGACAGGGGATAAGGATACGCAGTATTTT
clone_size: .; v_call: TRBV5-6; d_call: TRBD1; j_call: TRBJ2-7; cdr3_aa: CASSASGGGSYEQYF; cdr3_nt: TGTGCCAGCAGCGCTTCAGGGGGCGGCTCCTACGAGCAGTACTTC
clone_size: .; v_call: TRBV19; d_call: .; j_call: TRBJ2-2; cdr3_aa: CASSIRDTGELFF; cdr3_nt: TGTGCCAGTAGTATCCGGGATACCGGGGAGCTGTTTTTT
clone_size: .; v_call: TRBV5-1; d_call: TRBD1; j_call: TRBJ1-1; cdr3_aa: CASSLAAVSRGRRNTEAFF; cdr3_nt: TGCGCCAGCAGCTTGGCCGCAGTTAGTAGGGGGCGGAGGAACACTGAAGCTTTCTTT
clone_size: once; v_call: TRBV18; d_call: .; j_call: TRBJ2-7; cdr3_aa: CASSPAYEQYF; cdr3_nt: TGTGCCAGCTCACCCGCCTACGAGCAGTACTTC
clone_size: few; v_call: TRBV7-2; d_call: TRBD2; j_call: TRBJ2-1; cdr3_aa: CASSPTSGSFSDEQFF; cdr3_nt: TGTGCCAGCAGCCCCACTAGCGGGAGTTTCTCGGATGAGCAGTTCTTC
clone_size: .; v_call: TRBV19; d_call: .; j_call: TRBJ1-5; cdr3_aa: CASTLFLFPTYSNQPQHF; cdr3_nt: TGTGCCAGTACTCTCTTCCTATTCCCCACTTATAGCAATCAGCCCCAGCATTTT
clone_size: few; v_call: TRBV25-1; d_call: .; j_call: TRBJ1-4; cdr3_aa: CASSEGRSATNEKLFF; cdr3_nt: TGTGCCAGCAGTGAAGGGAGGAGTGCAACTAATGAAAAACTGTTTTTT
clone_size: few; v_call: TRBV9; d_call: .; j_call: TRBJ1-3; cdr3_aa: CASSVAHSGMSIYF; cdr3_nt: TGTGCCAGCAGCGTAGCCCACTCCGGGATGTCCATATATTTT
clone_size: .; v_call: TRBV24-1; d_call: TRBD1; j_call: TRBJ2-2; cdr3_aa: CATSIRGRGGELFF; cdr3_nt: TGTGCCACCAGTATCAGGGGGCGAGGCGGGGAGCTGTTTTTT
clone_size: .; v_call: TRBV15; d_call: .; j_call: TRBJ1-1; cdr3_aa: CATSRERGPEAFF; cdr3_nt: TGTGCCACCAGCAGAGAAAGGGGCCCCGAAGCTTTCTTT
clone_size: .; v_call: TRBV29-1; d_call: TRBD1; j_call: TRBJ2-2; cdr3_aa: CSVLGQGANTGELFF; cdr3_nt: TGCAGCGTTTTGGGACAGGGAGCTAACACCGGGGAGCTGTTTTTT
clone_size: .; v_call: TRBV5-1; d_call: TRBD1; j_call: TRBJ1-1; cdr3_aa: CASQYRGMNTEAFF; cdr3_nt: TGCGCCAGCCAGTACAGGGGGATGAACACTGAAGCTTTCTTT
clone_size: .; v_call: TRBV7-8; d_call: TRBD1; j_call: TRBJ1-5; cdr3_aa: CASSLRQGAFQPQHF; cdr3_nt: TGTGCCAGCAGCCTGAGACAGGGGGCCTTTCAGCCCCAGCATTTT
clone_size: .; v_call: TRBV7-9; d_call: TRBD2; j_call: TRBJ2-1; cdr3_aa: CASSFSSGSLAAEQFF; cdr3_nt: TGTGCCAGCAGCTTTTCTAGCGGGAGTCTCGCAGCTGAGCAGTTCTTC
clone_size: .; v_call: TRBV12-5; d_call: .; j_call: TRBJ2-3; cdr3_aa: CASGLGDSSDDTQYF; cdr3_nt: TGTGCTAGTGGTTTGGGGGACTCATCTGACGATACGCAGTATTTT
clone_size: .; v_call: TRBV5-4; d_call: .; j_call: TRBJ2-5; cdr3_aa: CASSLGVDSKQETQYF; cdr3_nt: TGTGCCAGCAGCTTGGGGGTGGACAGTAAACAAGAGACCCAGTACTTC
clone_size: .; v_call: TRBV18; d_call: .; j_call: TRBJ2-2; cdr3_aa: CASSRENTGELFF; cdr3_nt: TGTGCCAGCTCTCGGGAGAACACCGGGGAGCTGTTTTTT
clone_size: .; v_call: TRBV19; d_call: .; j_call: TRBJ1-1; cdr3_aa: CASRLGATEAFF; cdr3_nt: TGTGCCAGTAGGTTGGGAGCCACTGAAGCTTTCTTT
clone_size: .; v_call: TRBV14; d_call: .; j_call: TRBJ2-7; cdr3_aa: CASSQVVAPYEQYF; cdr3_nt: TGTGCCAGCAGCCAAGTGGTAGCACCCTACGAGCAGTACTTC
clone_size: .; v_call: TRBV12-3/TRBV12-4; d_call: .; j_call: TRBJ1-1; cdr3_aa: CASSLRGTEAFF; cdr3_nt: TGTGCCAGCAGTTTACGAGGAACTGAAGCTTTCTTT
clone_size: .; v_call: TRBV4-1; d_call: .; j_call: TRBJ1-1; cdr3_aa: CASSQIAGNTEAFF; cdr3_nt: TGCGCCAGCAGCCAAATTGCAGGTAACACTGAAGCTTTCTTT
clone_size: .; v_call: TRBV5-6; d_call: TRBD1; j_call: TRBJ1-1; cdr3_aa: CASSLDWRTGGWNTEAFF; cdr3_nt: TGTGCCAGCAGCTTGGATTGGCGGACAGGGGGTTGGAACACTGAAGCTTTCTTT
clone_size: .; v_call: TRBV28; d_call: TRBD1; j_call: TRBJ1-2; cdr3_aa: CASSLYRGANYGYTF; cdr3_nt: TGTGCCAGCAGTTTATACAGGGGGGCTAACTATGGCTACACCTTC
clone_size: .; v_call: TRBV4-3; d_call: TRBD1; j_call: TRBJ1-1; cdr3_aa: CASSHRQGEYTEAFF; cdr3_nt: TGCGCCAGCAGCCACAGACAGGGAGAGTACACTGAAGCTTTCTTT
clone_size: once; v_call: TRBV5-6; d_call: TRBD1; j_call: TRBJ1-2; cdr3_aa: CASSLGVAIDRESYGYTF; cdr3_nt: TGTGCCAGCAGCTTGGGGGTCGCGATTGACAGGGAATCCTATGGCTACACCTTC
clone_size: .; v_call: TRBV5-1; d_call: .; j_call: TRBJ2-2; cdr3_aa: CASSFPSRELFF; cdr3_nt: TGCGCCAGCAGCTTTCCCTCCCGGGAGCTGTTTTTT
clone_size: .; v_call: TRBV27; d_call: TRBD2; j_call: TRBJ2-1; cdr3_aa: CASSTGTSTEQFF; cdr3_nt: TGTGCCAGCAGTACCGGGACTAGCACTGAGCAGTTCTTC
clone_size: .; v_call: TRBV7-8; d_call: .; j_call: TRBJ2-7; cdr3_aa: CASSLRQVYEQYF; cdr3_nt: TGTGCCAGCAGCTTAAGGCAGGTCTACGAGCAGTACTTC
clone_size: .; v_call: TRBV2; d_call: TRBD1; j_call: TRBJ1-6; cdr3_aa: CASSYRGRYNSPLHF; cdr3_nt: TGTGCCAGCAGCTACAGGGGGCGGTATAATTCACCCCTCCACTTT
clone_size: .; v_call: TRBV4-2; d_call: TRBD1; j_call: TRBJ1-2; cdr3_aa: CASSQDRSQANYGYTF; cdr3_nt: TGTGCCAGCAGCCAGGACAGGTCCCAGGCTAACTATGGCTACACCTTC
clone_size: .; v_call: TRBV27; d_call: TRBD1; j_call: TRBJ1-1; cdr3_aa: CASSLYAPDRVEAFF; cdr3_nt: TGTGCCAGCAGTTTATACGCCCCCGACAGGGTTGAAGCTTTCTTT
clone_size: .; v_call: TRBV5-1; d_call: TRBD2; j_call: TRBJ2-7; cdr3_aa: CASSSRSGNYEQYF; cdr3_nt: TGCGCCAGCAGCTCTCGAAGCGGGAACTACGAGCAGTACTTC
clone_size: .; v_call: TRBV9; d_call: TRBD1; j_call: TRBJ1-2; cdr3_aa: CASSAGQATYGYTF; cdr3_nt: TGTGCCAGCAGCGCCGGACAGGCAACCTATGGCTACACCTTC
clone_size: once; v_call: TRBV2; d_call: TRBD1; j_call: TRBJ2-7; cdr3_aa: CASSPPDRGDYEQYF; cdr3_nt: TGTGCCAGCAGTCCTCCGGACAGGGGGGACTACGAGCAGTACTTC
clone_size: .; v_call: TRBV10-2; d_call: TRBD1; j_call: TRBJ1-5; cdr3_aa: CASSQTGRYSNQPQHF; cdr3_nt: TGCGCCAGCAGCCAGACAGGGAGGTATAGCAATCAGCCCCAGCATTTT